This T cell receptor beta chain derives from a study of T-cell memory formation after mild COVID-19. TCRdb called the 5' RACE reads again in MiXCR, with one record for every CDR3 protein. The sample yields 200,000 to 250,000 distinct CDR3 sequences, 9.5% to 10% seen once. This CDR3 comprises 13 residues. V was clipped by 2 bases and J by 1 base, with 6 bases between them. Germline V gene lookup returns CDR1 SGHRS and CDR2 YFSETQ. This clonotype was seen many times. Antigen specificity is unknown. General study results and limits: The CD4+ clones that contracted clustered mainly within CM and EM, and the CD8+ clones concentrated in EMRA. Several responding clones turned up in pre-infection memory, indicating that cross-reactive memory may have taken part. Still unconfirmed is whether the second-wave clones peaking on day 37 recognized SARS-CoV-2. Clones contracting over day 15 to 85 were CD4/CD8 balanced, with later expanders leaning CD4+.

The sequenced sample consisted of PBMCs or a T cell subset sorted from them (not recorded which). This receptor was identified in a young man who had mild COVID-19 (a few samples of this study predate the infection). Cell type and time point are not known. The chain is built from TRBV5-1 and TRBJ1-1; D not resolved. The CDR3 nucleotides read TGCGCCAGCAGCTTTGAGGCGAACACTGAAGCTTTCTTT. Protein product: CASSFEANTEAFF.